A single sample is the source of the 27 T cell receptor beta chains below, sequenced in a study of shared clonotypes between healthy human individuals. Only in-frame clones appear in the TCRdb table, and some are missing; sequencing was by immunoSEQ multiplex PCR. This table holds fewer than 1 million clones, 90% to 97% found once. Naive CD8 isolation took CD45RO-negative cells positively selected for CCR7 and excluded terminally differentiated effector memory CD45RA+ cells. Input material: naive CD8+ T cells sorted from blood. The receptors stem from a man younger than 40 in good health.

This rearrangement joins TRBV14 to TRBJ1-2, with TRBD1 as a possible D gene (5 bases). The CDR3 spans 14 residues. The V end was cut by 8 bases, the J end by 4 bases, with 17 bases between. The germline V gene has CDR1 SGHDN and CDR2 FVKESK. The DNA for the CDR3 is TGTGCCAGCCGACTTTCGGGGGGATCCTATGGCTACACCTTC. It is translated as CASRLSGGSYGYTF.

The chain joins TRBV7-6 to TRBJ1-2, with unresolved D. Trimming took 3 bases from V and 5 from J, leaving 10 bases between them. The CDR3 is made up of 13 amino acids. The germline gives CDR1 SGHVS, CDR2 FNYEAQ. CDR3 DNA sequence: TGTGCCAGCAGCTTTTCTTTTGGTTATGGCTACACCTTC. It yields the protein CASSFSFGYGYTF.

V and J are TRBV29-1 and TRBJ2-1; D may match TRBD1 or TRBD2 (5 bases each). V shed 1 base and J shed 5 bases, with 30 bases lying between them. Germline CDR1 is SQVTM and CDR2 is ANQGSEA. CDR3 length: 20 residues. The DNA of the CDR3 is TGCAGCGTTGAAGGGGGGAGAGCACCTAACTCACCCTCACACCACAATGAGCAGTTCTTC. Its protein product is CSVEGGRAPNSPSHHNEQFF.

This sequence joins TRBV28 and TRBJ2-7; tentative D call: TRBD2 (6 bases). V was trimmed by 3 bases and J by 4 bases, leaving 13 bases between them. Germline CDR1 MDHEN, CDR2 SYDVKM. The CDR3 runs 14 residues. This CDR3 is CASSLWEVVYEQYF. The CDR3, as DNA: TGTGCCAGCAGTTTGTGGGAGGTGGTTTACGAGCAGTACTTC.

The chain couples TRBV19 to TRBJ2-3; D possibly corresponds to TRBD1 (7 bases). The CDR3 has 15 residues. CDR1 is LNHDA, CDR2 SQIVND, per germline (reference sequence). Trimming shortened V by 5 bases and J by 2 bases, and 14 bases separated the two germline ends. The CDR3 reads CASSQGGRHTDTQYF. DNA for the CDR3: TGTGCCAGTAGTCAGGGGGGACGGCACACAGATACGCAGTATTTT.

In DNA, the CDR3 is TGTGCCAGCAGCTCGGGACTAGCGGGACGGTACAATGAGCAGTTCTTC. Translating gives CASSSGLAGRYNEQFF. The chain recombines TRBV13 with TRBJ2-1; the match to TRBD2 covers 13 bases. V dropped 4 bases and J dropped 4; count of bases not matched to a gene: 4. This CDR3 region has 16 residues. The germline gives CDR1 PRHDT, CDR2 FYEKMQ (reference sequence).

V and J are TRBV13 and TRBJ2-2; 10 bases match TRBD2. CDR1 is PRHDT and CDR2 is FYEKMQ in the germline V gene (reference sequence). Losses at the gene ends were 2 bases for V and 6 bases for J; bases not matched to a gene: 3. The CDR3 is 15 amino acids. CDR3 residues: CASSLQREGPGELFF. CDR3 DNA sequence: TGTGCCAGCAGCTTACAGCGGGAGGGTCCCGGGGAGCTGTTTTTT.

The chain couples TRBV4-1 to TRBJ2-7; 12 positions match TRBD2. V trimming: 2 bases; J trimming: 4 bases; junction bases outside the gene matches: 3. CDR1 is MGHRA, CDR2 YSYEKL, per germline. The CDR3 sequence is 15 residues long. CDR3 loop: CASSQRLAGEYEQYF. CDR3 DNA sequence: TGCGCCAGCAGCCAAAGACTAGCGGGAGAATACGAGCAGTACTTC.

As concerns this clone: Additional DNA sequences in this sample encode the identical CDR3. V and J are TRBV9 and TRBJ2-2, with D possibly matching TRBD1 (6 bases). CDR1 and CDR2 from the germline V gene are SGDLS and YYNGEE. The CDR3 consists of 12 residues. Trimming took off 4 bases at V and 8 bases at J, with 9 bases between the two ends. CDR3 DNA: TGTGCCAGCAGCAGAGGGACAGGGGAGCTGTTTTTT. Protein sequence: CASSRGTGELFF. Together with reference TRBV9 and TRBJ2-2, the CDR3 gives the full variable domain: DSGVTQTPKHLITATGQRVTLRCSPRSGDLSVYWYQQSLDQGLQFLIQYYNGEERAKGNILERFSAQQFPDLHSELNLSSLELGDSALYFCASSRGTGELFFGEGSRLTVL.

The rearrangement links TRBV30 to TRBJ2-7; D unclear. Germline V gene sequence: CDR1 GTSNPN, CDR2 SVGIG (reference sequence). The CDR3 has 13 amino acids. V dropped 3 bases and J dropped 3 bases, with 12 bases sitting between them. Written as DNA, the CDR3 is TGTGCCTGGAGCGTCGGGCTCTACTACGAGCAGTACTTC. This sequence encodes CAWSVGLYYEQYF.

The chain combines TRBV18 with TRBJ1-3; TRBD1 matches 10 bases. In germline, CDR1 is KGHSH, CDR2 LQKENI. The V gene end was trimmed by 5 bases and the J gene end by 2 bases; junction bases not matched to a gene: 6. This CDR3 is built from 16 residues. This CDR3 is CASSRTGGTPGNTIYF. The CDR3 region has the DNA TGTGCCAGCTCAAGGACAGGGGGTACGCCTGGAAACACCATATATTTT. Filled out from reference TRBV18 and TRBJ1-3, the complete variable domain reads NAGVMQNPRHLVRRRGQEARLRCSPMKGHSHVYWYRQLPEEGLKFMVYLQKENIIDESGMPKERFSAEFPKEGPSILRIQQVVRGDSAAYFCASSRTGGTPGNTIYFGEGSWLTVV.

A single count supports this clone. The gene calls are TRBV9 and TRBJ1-2; D uncertain. Germline CDR1 is SGDLS and CDR2 is YYNGEE. Trimming stripped 3 bases from V and 6 bases from J, with 12 bases between. CDR3 length: 13 residues. In DNA form, the CDR3 reads TGTGCCAGCAGCGCCGAGGGTGAGAATGGCTACACCTTC. Translated: CASSAEGENGYTF.

This clone was observed a single time. The chain uses TRBV29-1 and TRBJ2-3, with 16 positions matching TRBD2. Trimming at V came to 3 bases and at J to 1 base, leaving 7 bases not matched to a gene. Germline CDR1 and CDR2: SQVTM and ANQGSEA. This CDR3 has 18 residues. As DNA, the CDR3 is TGCAGCGTTGACACGGGACTAGCGGGAGGGCCACGCACAGATACGCAGTATTTT. Amino acids: CSVDTGLAGGPRTDTQYF.

This clone was detected only once. The J gene is TRBJ2-5, the V gene TRBV9; 10 bases match TRBD1. J gave up 4 bases and V 3 bases, and 3 bases lay outside the gene matches. The CDR3 is 14 amino acids. Germline lookup yields CDR1 SGDLS and CDR2 YYNGEE. The DNA of the CDR3 is TGTGCCAGCAGCGCCTGGACAGGGGGAGAGACCCAGTACTTC. It encodes CASSAWTGGETQYF. Combining the CDR3 with reference TRBV9 and TRBJ2-5 gives the whole variable domain DSGVTQTPKHLITATGQRVTLRCSPRSGDLSVYWYQQSLDQGLQFLIQYYNGEERAKGNILERFSAQQFPDLHSELNLSSLELGDSALYFCASSAWTGGETQYFGPGTRLLVL.

J is TRBJ2-3 and V is TRBV5-1; D is undetermined. The CDR3 is 13 amino acids. The V end was cut by 5 bases, the J end by 2 bases, with 9 bases between. Germline V gene sequence: CDR1 SGHRS, CDR2 YFSETQ. CDR3 DNA: TGCGCCAGCAGGAATTCCCACACAGATACGCAGTATTTT. Protein product: CASRNSHTDTQYF.

The chain links TRBV4-1 to TRBJ2-5, with a possible D match to TRBD2 (6 bases). The CDR3 has 15 residues. Trimming left V 2 bases short and J 3 bases short, with 13 bases between. Looked up from germline, CDR1 is MGHRA and CDR2 is YSYEKL. CDR3 loop: CASSQPSRLEETQYF. The DNA of the CDR3 is TGCGCCAGCAGCCAACCCTCGCGACTAGAAGAGACCCAGTACTTC.

The chain is built from TRBV4-2 and TRBJ2-3; 7 bases are shared with TRBD1. Germline V gene sequence: CDR1 LGHNA, CDR2 YNFKEQ. The CDR3 is 15 residues long. V was pared by 3 bases and J by 3 bases, with 6 bases of the junction left unmatched. In DNA, the CDR3 is TGTGCCAGCAGCCATCCCACAGGGGCAACAGATACGCAGTATTTT. Its translation is CASSHPTGATDTQYF.

The chain joins TRBV28 to TRBJ1-4, with D hard to call. Trimming removed 5 bases at V and 2 bases at J, with 12 bases between. The germline V gene encodes CDR1 MDHEN and CDR2 SYDVKM. This CDR3 is 15 amino acids long. Written as DNA, the CDR3 is TGTGCCAGCAGTCCGTTGGCGGGGACTAATGAAAAACTGTTTTTT. Its protein is CASSPLAGTNEKLFF.

The chain is built from TRBV7-9 and TRBJ2-7; 9 bases fit TRBD1. Germline V gene lookup returns CDR1 SEHNR and CDR2 FQNEAQ (reference sequence). The CDR3 runs to 16 residues. With V trimmed by 3 bases and J by 1 base, 7 bases remained unmatched. This CDR3 is CASSFLSGQGSYEQYF. CDR3 bases: TGTGCCAGCAGCTTTTTATCGGGACAGGGATCCTACGAGCAGTACTTC.

The V gene is TRBV10-1, the J gene TRBJ2-1; the match to TRBD2 covers 10 bases. The CDR3 runs to 15 residues. With V trimmed by 4 bases and J by 5 bases, 5 bases remained unmatched. Germline CDR1 reads WNHNN; CDR2 reads SYGVQD (reference sequence). The CDR3 spells CASSVGAGGNNEQFF. The CDR3 region has the DNA TGCGCCAGCAGTGTGGGAGCGGGAGGGAACAATGAGCAGTTCTTC.

A few counts support this clone. This chain joins TRBV28 and TRBJ2-7; D remains ambiguous. V lost 3 bases to trimming and J lost 6 bases, with 9 bases between them. CDR1 and CDR2 from the germline V gene are MDHEN and SYDVKM. The CDR3 totals 12 residues. In DNA, the CDR3 is TGTGCCAGCAGTTTTTGGGATGCCGAGCAGTACTTC. It is translated as CASSFWDAEQYF. Supplemented by reference TRBV28 and TRBJ2-7, the full variable domain reads DVKVTQSSRYLVKRTGEKVFLECVQDMDHENMFWYRQDPGLGLRLIYFSYDVKMKEKGDIPEGYSVSREKKERFSLILESASTNQTSMYLCASSFWDAEQYFGPGTRLTVT.

This chain joins TRBV29-1 and TRBJ2-1; D is unclear. The CDR3 extends over 15 amino acids. CDR1 SQVTM and CDR2 ANQGSEA come from the germline V gene. Trimming took off 3 bases at V and 0 bases at J, with 12 bases between the two ends. This CDR3 reads CSVDQVLSSYNEQFF. In DNA, the CDR3 is TGCAGCGTTGATCAGGTCTTGAGCTCCTACAATGAGCAGTTCTTC.

The rearrangement links TRBV20-1 to TRBJ2-4; D unresolved. This CDR3 comprises 10 residues. Trimming removed 6 bases from V and 10 bases from J, with 10 bases in between. Germline assignment: CDR1 DFQATT and CDR2 SNEGSKA (reference sequence). The DNA for the CDR3 is TGCAGTGCCATGGGCCCAATTCAGTACTTC. Translated, it gives CSAMGPIQYF.

V gene TRBV27 combines with J gene TRBJ1-5; D not certain. This CDR3 comprises 14 residues. Per the germline V gene, CDR1 is MNHEY and CDR2 is SMNVEV (reference sequence). The V end was cut by 5 bases, the J end by 7 bases, with 15 bases between. The CDR3 DNA sequence: TGTGCCAGCAGTCCAAGTTTAGAGCGCCAGCCCCAGCATTTT. As protein: CASSPSLERQPQHF.

This rearrangement joins TRBV7-2 to TRBJ1-1; a possible D gene is TRBD1 (6 bases). Between the trimmed V and J ends, which lost 3 bases and 4 bases, there was a span of 12 bases. The CDR3 runs 14 residues. The germline V gene has CDR1 SGHTA and CDR2 FQGNSA. In DNA form, the CDR3 reads TGTGCCAGCAGCTTCACAGGGATATCCACTGAAGCTTTCTTT. Its protein product is CASSFTGISTEAFF.

The chain links TRBV7-2 to TRBJ1-5; D unresolved. V lost 5 bases to trimming and J lost 5 bases, with 10 bases between them. The CDR3 extends over 13 amino acids. The V gene's germline CDR1 is SGHTA and CDR2 FQGNSA. The CDR3 nucleotides are TGTGCCAGCAGCCTCAAGTCCGATCAGCCCCAGCATTTT. Its translation: CASSLKSDQPQHF.

The chain joins TRBV4-1 to TRBJ1-3; a possible D gene is TRBD1 (5 bases). The ends were cut back, 4 bases at V and 0 bases at J, with 13 bases in the middle. Looked up from germline, CDR1 is MGHRA and CDR2 is YSYEKL. The CDR3 runs to 16 residues. CDR3 region: CASSLLGLSSGNTIYF. The CDR3 DNA sequence: TGCGCCAGCAGCCTTTTGGGACTGAGCTCTGGAAACACCATATATTTT.